This record looks at one TCR beta chain sequence and its context. Which antigen it targets is not known. No quality values exist for individual bases; no much larger clone is one base distant. V ends up 4 bases short and J 3 bases short, with an unmatched junction base count of 8. The CDR3 sequence holds 16 residues, the cysteine and phenylalanine included. Only the CDR3 region is kept as DNA, spanning 48 bases read in frame from base 1. Reading the germline V gene gives CDR1 SGHDT and CDR2 YYEEEE. Libraries were prepared through the immunoSEQ multiplex PCR assay. For the multiplex PCR, a mixture combining 60 forward primers for TCR Vbeta segments and 13 reverse primers for TCR Jbeta segments was used. The CDR3 region of rearranged TCR beta genes was amplified from genomic DNA by a multiplex PCR assay. The amplified TCR beta libraries were sequenced on the Illumina HiSeq System as 87-base-pair reads. In the source study's methods: Across the 670 or so repertoires, a later analysis counted approximately 83 million unique TCR beta chains, around 10 million of which were shared by at least two donors. A nearest-neighbor algorithm error-corrected the raw reads and collapsed the reads into unique sequences, merging closely related sequences to remove PCR and sequencing errors. CDR3 sequences were aligned to IMGT reference sequences to assign V, D and J gene segments. For a sequence to be retained, a match of at least six nucleotides was required to both a V gene segment and a J gene segment. Rearrangements were called productive when the CDR3 lacked stop codons and stayed in frame with V and J; all others were non-productive. CDR3 was defined by IMGT convention, running from the second conserved V-encoded cysteine to the conserved J-encoded phenylalanine. Sequences without an unambiguous match to a single V gene segment were excluded from the earlier analysis of almost 600 of the donors. An earlier analysis of about 590 of the donors classified V segments as functional when productive rearrangements were above 56.7% and as segregating when the standard deviation between donors was above 5%. A statistical classification framework was developed to diagnose cytomegalovirus status using the catalog of TCR beta chain sequences. A later analysis assigned V and J genes by comparing TCR nucleotide sequences with IMGT/GENE-DB human TR gene sequences. A later analysis assigned CDR3 sequences and most-parsimonious VDJ recombination scenarios with the TCRdist pipeline. In a later analysis, every TCR beta chain was defined by the combination of its CDR3 amino acid sequence and its V-gene family, and reads without a unique V-gene family were dropped. In a later analysis, a few hundred highly shared, low-generation-probability nucleotide sequences were removed to address suspected cross-contamination and a sequencing artifact. In a later analysis, a clonal expansion index was calculated for each public chain from normalized within-repertoire ranks of inferred template counts. A later analysis computed generation probabilities with a VDJ recombination model fitted to out-of-frame rearrangements, and checked the results against IGoR. In a later analysis, TCR-TCR, TCR-HLA and TCR-CMV co-occurrence was scored with hypergeometric tests, and a repertoire-size bias correction was applied to TCR pairs. To estimate false discovery rates, a later analysis permuted the HLA or CMV assignments 20 times. In a later analysis, co-occurring TCRs were grouped with DBSCAN, and TCRdist sequence similarity was added when clustering was performed within HLA-allele-positive subsets. Repertoires with fewer than 30,000 or more than 120,000 public chains were left out of co-occurrence clustering, as were about five repertoires with anomalous nucleotide sharing. In TCRdb, the immuneACCESS table is reduced to in-frame sequences with V and J assigned. These tables do not hold every clone; where another copy was compared, an unresolved V gene accounts for under half, and the others remain unexplained. V, J and clone size reflect that table, while D and trimming were determined from the DNA. This sample has 80,000 to 100,000 clones in its table, and roughly 77% of those were observed once. The top ten hold approximately 1.3% of the sample.

The cohort comprised fewer than 700 healthy bone marrow donors. Cohort members were all nominally healthy when sampled, although unrecorded immune exposures were likely present. The donor tested CMV seronegative and was one of the 352 seronegative cohort members. Each donor provided a peripheral blood sample, and peripheral blood mononuclear cells were used for TCR beta sequencing. The Qiagen DNeasy Blood Extraction Kit was used to extract genomic DNA from the blood cell samples. This entry is derived from a study of cytomegalovirus exposure and HLA in healthy donors (dated by TCRdb to the late 2010s). For the study in its entirety: According to an earlier analysis of 550 to 750 of the donors, some 180 million T cells yielded 117 million unique TCR beta sequences and about 280 Gb of sequence data. On average, around 200,000 unique TCR beta nucleotide sequences were sequenced per donor among a few hundred genotyped donors of the cohort, with about 19% of those sequences being non-productive. HLA typing included class I and class II loci at four-digit resolution. Donor age, sex, ethnicity and CMV serostatus were compiled together with the repertoire data. An earlier analysis of 500 to 650 of the donors applied high-throughput TCR beta sequencing to assess whether each TCR beta V gene segment acted as functional or pseudogenic. To predict cytomegalovirus infection status, the study combined high-throughput TCR immunosequencing, statistical association of individual TCRs with disease status, and machine learning. All discovery cohort repertoires had been generated using a single sequencing platform. Along with the approximately 600-subject first cohort, a separate validation cohort of over 90 different subjects was used. The number of typed donors differed by locus: roughly 629-630 for A, B, C, DRB1 and DQB1; 522 for DQA1; 606 for DPA1; and roughly 450 for DPB1. The study aimed to test whether signatures of past pathogen exposure could be identified by cataloging public T cell receptors. The genetic ancestry cluster associated with self-reported Caucasian donors included around 76% of the approximately 430 genotyped donors. The T cell repertoires of under 700 subjects were profiled by immunosequencing and related to cytomegalovirus serostatus. To study patterns of TCR occurrence, a later analysis re-analyzed previously published TCR beta repertoires from 666 donors and added high-resolution HLA genotyping. Roughly 300 gigabases of sequencing data and tens of millions of unique TCR sequences made up an early release that covered approximately 700 HLA-typed donors. Several DR-DQ haplotypes were handled as single units for association and clustering because linkage in the cohort was strong. In the later analysis, no new phenotypic data were used to find candidate immune exposures; instead, reliance was placed on TCR beta sequences and their occurrence across donors. In a later genetic analysis, genome-wide SNP genotypes for about three fifths of the roughly 670 donors were used, and that subset was treated as a discovery cohort. Summary of the overall study and its limitations: According to a later genetic analysis, donors in an Asian-associated ancestry cluster had fewer N-insertions in productive TCRs than the approximately 700-donor mean. In a later analysis, HLA-associated TCR beta chains were found to be more clonally expanded and to have lower generation probabilities than equally common non-associated chains. In an earlier analysis of a few hundred of the donors, most TCR beta V segments were observed in productive rearrangements about 87% or about 30% of the time, broadly matching IMGT annotations. The 87-base-pair reads could not distinguish some IMGT-functional V segments, including TRBV6-2 and TRBV6-3, so those segments were excluded. V-gene and J-gene trimming of TCR beta chains was associated with a missense DCLRE1C variant in a later genetic analysis, and the association was replicated in an independent cohort. When HLA alleles, especially DR and DQ, strongly co-occurred, TCR associations were difficult to assign to individual alleles. The sequencing pipeline was judged likely to have produced a cluster of highly shared sequence variants as a technical artifact. The study gave a list of roughly 150 TCR beta chains associated with cytomegalovirus. In a later analysis, the rate of TCR association differed among HLA loci, with DRB1 alleles having the most associated TCRs and HLA-C alleles having the fewest. Because HLA typing was missing for some donors at each locus, association tests included only the typed subset. In vitro tests confirmed that a few of the cytomegalovirus-associated TCR beta chains recognize cytomegalovirus antigens. Cytomegalovirus status was reported to be diagnosed by the classifier with high specificity and sensitivity in both the original and validation cohorts. It was suggested by the authors that the approach could potentially be generalized to other disease states and immunological phenotypes. While some public TCRs were present in many individuals, most TCR sequences turned up only very rarely across donors. A further reported finding was that TCR beta sequences accurately predicted the HLA-A and HLA-B alleles for most subjects in the first cohort. In a later analysis, most CMV-associated TCR beta chains were found to appear HLA-restricted, with HLA associations seemingly driven largely by CMV exposure. A later analysis associated about 17,000 TCR beta sequences with specific HLA alleles at a false discovery rate of 0.05. The only immune exposure information available for the cohort was CMV serostatus. According to a later analysis, parvovirus B19, influenza, CMV and Epstein-Barr virus appeared linked to several top co-occurrence clusters. Because counts were too low, approximately 15 rarely observed V segments, including chromosome 9 orphons, were excluded from the earlier analysis of several hundred of the donors. Presence/absence analyses assumed roughly uniform sequencing depth across donors, an assumption that may not hold. In this cohort, only TCR beta chains were sequenced, and detectable features were limited by the absence of alpha or paired-chain data. Correlated functional status among segregating V segments might reflect linkage disequilibrium, but an unknown experimental factor could not be ruled out.

The TCR originated in a man aged 40-49 years in good health and CMV-seronegative. Rearrangement joined TRBV5-6 to TRBJ2-3, with TRBD1 matching 10 junction bases. The sample consisted of PBMCs. The CDR3 region has the sequence CASSQKDRGLTDTQYF. The nucleotide sequence reads TGTGCCAGCAGCCAGAAAGACAGGGGGCTGACAGATACGCAGTATTTT. This CDR3, with the reference TRBV5-6 and TRBJ2-3 proteins standing in past its ends, gives the full variable domain DAGVTQSPTHLIKTRGQQVTLRCSPKSGHDTVSWYQQALGQGPQFIFQYYEEEERQRGNFPDRFSGHQFPNYSSELNVNALLLGDSALYLCASSQKDRGLTDTQYFGPGTRLTVL.